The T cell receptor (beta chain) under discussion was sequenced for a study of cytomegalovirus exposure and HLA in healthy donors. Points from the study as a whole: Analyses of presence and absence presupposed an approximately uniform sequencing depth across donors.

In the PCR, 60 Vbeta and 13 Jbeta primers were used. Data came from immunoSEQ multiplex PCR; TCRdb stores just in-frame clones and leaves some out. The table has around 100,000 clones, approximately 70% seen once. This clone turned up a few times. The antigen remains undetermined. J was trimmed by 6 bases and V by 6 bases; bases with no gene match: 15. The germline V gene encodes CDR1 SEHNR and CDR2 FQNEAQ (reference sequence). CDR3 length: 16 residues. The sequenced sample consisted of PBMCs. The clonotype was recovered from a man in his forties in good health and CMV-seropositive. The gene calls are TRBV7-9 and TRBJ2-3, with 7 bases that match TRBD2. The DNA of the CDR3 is TGTGCCAGCAGAAGGAACGCGGGGGTCCTCTTGGATACGCAGTATTTT. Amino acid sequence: CASRRNAGVLLDTQYF.